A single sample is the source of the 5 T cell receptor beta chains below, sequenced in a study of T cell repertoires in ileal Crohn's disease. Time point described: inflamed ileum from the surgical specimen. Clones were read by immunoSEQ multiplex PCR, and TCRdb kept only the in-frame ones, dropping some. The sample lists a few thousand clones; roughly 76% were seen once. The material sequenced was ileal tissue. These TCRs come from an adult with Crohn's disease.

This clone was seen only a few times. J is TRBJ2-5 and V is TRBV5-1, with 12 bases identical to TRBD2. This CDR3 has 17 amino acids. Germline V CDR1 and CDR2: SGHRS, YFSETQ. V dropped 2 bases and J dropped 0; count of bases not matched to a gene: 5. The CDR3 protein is CASSFGTSGRYQETQYF. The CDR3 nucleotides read TGCGCCAGCAGCTTTGGTACTAGCGGGAGGTACCAAGAGACCCAGTACTTC.

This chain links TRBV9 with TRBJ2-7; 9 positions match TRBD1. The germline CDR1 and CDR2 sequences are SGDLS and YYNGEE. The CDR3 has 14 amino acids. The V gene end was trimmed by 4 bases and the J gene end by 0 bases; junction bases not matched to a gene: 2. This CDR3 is CASSQGQGSYEQYF. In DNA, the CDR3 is TGTGCCAGCAGCCAGGGACAGGGCTCCTACGAGCAGTACTTC.

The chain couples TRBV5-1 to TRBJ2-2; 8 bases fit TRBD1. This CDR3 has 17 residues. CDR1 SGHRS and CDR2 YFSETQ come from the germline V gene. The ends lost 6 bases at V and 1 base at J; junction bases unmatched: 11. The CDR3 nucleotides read TGCGCCAGCAAGTCGACAGGGGCTGCGGTGAACACCGGGGAGCTGTTTTTT. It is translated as CASKSTGAAVNTGELFF.

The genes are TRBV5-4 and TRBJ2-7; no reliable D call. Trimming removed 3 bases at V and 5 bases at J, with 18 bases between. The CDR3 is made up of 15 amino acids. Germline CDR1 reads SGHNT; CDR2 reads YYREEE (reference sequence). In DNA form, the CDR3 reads TGTGCCAGCAGCTCGACTGGCGCGGTCGACAACGAGCAGTACTTC. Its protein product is CASSSTGAVDNEQYF.

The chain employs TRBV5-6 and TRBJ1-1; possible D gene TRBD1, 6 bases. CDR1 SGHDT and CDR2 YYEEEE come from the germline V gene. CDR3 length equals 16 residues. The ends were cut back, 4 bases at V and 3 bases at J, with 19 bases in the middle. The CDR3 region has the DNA TGTGCCAGCAGCGAGCGCCCGGGGGGCTCTCACACTGAAGCTTTCTTT. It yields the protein CASSERPGGSHTEAFF.